This T cell receptor (beta chain) is drawn from a study of blood T cell repertoires in COVID-19. The table came from immunoSEQ multiplex PCR; TCRdb's copy has only in-frame clones and leaves some out. The data show more than 150,000 clones, with roughly 80% seen just once and 13% to 15% held by the top ten. Individuals drawn from around 24 US areas were roughly 18 to 95 years old. Participants reported their clinical history, and cohort assignment relied on those reports. This clone has only a few counts. This CDR3 spans 14 amino acids. Germline assignment: CDR1 MNHEY and CDR2 SMNVEV (reference sequence). Trimming cost V 5 bases and J 11 bases; bases outside gene matches: 10.

The receptor was isolated from a man between 60 and 70 years old who had been exposed to COVID-19. Sequenced: PBMCs or T cells enriched from blood (not recorded which). The chain carries TRBV27 and TRBJ1-1; 11 nucleotides line up with TRBD1. Written as DNA, the CDR3 is TGTGCCAGCAGTCCCAGAGGACAGGGGGCGGGCGCTTTCTTT. Translation: CASSPRGQGAGAFF.